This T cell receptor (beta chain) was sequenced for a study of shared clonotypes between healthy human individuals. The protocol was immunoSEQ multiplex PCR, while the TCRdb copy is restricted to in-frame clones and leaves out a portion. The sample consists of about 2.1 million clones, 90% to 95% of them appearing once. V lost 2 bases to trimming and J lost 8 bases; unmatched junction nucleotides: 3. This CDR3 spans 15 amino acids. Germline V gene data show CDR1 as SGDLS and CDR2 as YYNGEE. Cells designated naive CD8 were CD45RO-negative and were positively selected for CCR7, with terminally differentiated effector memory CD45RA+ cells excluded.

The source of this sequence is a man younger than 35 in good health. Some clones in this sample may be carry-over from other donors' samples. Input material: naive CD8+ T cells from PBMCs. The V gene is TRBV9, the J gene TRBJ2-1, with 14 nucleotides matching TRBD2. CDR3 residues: CASSVTSGRAYEQFF. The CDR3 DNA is TGTGCCAGCAGCGTGACTAGCGGGAGGGCCTATGAGCAGTTCTTC.